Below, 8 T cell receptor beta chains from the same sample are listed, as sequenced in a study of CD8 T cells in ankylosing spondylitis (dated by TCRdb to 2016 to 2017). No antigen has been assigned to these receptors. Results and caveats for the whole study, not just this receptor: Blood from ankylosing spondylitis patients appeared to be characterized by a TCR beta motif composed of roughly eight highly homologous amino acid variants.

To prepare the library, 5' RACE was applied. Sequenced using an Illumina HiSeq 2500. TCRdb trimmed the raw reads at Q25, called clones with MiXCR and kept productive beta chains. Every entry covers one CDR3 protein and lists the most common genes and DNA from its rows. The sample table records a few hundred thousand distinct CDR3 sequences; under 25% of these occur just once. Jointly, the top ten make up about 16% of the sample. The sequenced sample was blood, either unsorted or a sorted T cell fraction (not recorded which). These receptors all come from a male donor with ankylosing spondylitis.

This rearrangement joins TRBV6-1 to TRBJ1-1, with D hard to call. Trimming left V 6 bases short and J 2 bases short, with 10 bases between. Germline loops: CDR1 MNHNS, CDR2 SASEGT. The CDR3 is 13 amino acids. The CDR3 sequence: CASRTETNTEAFF. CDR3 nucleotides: TGTGCCAGCAGAACAGAGACCAACACTGAAGCTTTCTTT.

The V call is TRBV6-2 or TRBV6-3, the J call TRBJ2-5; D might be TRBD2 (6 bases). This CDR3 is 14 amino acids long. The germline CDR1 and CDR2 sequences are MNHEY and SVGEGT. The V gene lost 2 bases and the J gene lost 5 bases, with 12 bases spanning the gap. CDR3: CASSYGAGPETQYF. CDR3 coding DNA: TGTGCCAGCAGTTACGGGGCGGGGCCGGAGACCCAGTACTTC.

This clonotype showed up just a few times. CDR3 coding DNA: TGTGCCAGCAGCGTAGCTCCGGGGACTAGCGGCCCCCCCTACGAGCAGTACTTC. It yields the protein CASSVAPGTSGPPYEQYF. V is TRBV9 and J is TRBJ2-7; 11 bases fit TRBD2. This CDR3 has 18 amino acids. CDR1 SGDLS and CDR2 YYNGEE come from the germline V gene. V trimming: 0 bases; J trimming: 2 bases; junction bases outside the gene matches: 10.

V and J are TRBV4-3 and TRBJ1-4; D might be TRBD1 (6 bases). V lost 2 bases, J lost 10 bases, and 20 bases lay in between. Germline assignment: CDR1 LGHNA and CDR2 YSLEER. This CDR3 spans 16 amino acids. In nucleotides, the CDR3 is TGCGCCAGCAGCCAAAGCCGTCCGACAGGTTCAGGAAAACTGTTTTTT. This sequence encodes CASSQSRPTGSGKLFF.

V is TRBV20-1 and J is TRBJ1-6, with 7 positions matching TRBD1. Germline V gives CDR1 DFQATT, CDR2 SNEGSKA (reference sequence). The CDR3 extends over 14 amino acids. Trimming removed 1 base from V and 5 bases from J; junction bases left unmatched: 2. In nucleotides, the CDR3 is TGCAGTGCTAGAGCGGGACAGCATAATTCACCCCTCCACTTT. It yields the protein CSARAGQHNSPLHF.

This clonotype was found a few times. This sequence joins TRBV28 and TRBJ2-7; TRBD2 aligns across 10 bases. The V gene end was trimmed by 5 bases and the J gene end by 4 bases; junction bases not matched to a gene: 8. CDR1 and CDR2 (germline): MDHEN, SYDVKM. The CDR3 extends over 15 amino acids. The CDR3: CASSQLSGRAYEQYF. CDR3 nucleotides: TGTGCCAGCAGTCAGCTCAGCGGGAGGGCTTACGAGCAGTACTTC.

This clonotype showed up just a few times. The chain's CDR3 is CASSLTSGPYNEQFF. The CDR3 region has the DNA TGTGCCAGCAGTCTGACTAGCGGCCCCTACAATGAGCAGTTCTTC. The chain recombines TRBV12-3 or TRBV12-4 with TRBJ2-1, with 9 bases matching TRBD2. CDR3 length: 15 residues. V lost 5 bases and J lost 2; bases outside the gene matches: 4.

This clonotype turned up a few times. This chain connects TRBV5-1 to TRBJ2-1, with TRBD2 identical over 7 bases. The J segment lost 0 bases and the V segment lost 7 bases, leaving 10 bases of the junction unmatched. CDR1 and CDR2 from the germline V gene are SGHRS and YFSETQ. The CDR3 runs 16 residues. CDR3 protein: CASGLSGGGSYNEQFF. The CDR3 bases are TGCGCCAGCGGCCTGTCGGGGGGAGGCTCCTACAATGAGCAGTTCTTC.